The T cell receptor (beta chain) under discussion was sequenced for a study of T cells in women clearing cervical HPV infection. Study summary: Control women cleared a single incident HPV16 infection within 12 months. Blood came at first lesion visit for cases, post-clearance for controls. Study findings and constraints: CIN3+ cases had significantly higher TCR richness than controls; evenness did not differ.

The V gene's germline CDR1 is DFQATT and CDR2 SNEGSKA (reference sequence). With V trimmed by 1 base and J by 2 bases, 7 bases remained unmatched. The CDR3 spans 16 residues. As for this clone: Antigen specificity is unknown. From the germline J gene comes the end of the CDR3, since the read stops 3 residues before it.

Assay used: immunoSEQ multiplex PCR; TCRdb lists only in-frame clones, some missing. The sample table sets out some 43,000 clones. The TCR was taken from a woman aged 18 to 75 with a cervical HPV16 infection that either progressed to CIN3+ or cleared (not recorded which). The V and J genes are TRBV20-1 and TRBJ2-2; 7 nucleotides agree with TRBD1. Sequencing was performed on blood buffy coat. The CDR3 DNA, read in part, is TGCAGTGCTAGAGCGTCATGGACAGGAAACACCGGGGAG. Protein sequence: CSARASWTGNTGE. The full CDR3 protein is CSARASWTGNTGELFF.